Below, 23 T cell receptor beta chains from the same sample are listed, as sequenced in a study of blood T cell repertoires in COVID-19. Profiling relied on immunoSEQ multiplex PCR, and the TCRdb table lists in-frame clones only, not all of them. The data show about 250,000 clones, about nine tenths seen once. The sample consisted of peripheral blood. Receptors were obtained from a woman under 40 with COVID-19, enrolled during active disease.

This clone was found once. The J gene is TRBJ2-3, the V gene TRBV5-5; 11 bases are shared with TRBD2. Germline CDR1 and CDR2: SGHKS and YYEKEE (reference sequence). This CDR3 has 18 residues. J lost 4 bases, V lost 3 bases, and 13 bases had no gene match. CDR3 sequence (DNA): TGTGCCAGCAGCTCTACCCTCGGAGGTAGCGGGGGGGCAGATACGCAGTATTTT. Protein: CASSSTLGGSGGADTQYF.

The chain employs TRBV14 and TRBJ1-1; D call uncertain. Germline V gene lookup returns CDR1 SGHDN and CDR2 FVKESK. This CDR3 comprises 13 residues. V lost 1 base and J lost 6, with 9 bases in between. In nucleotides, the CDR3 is TGTGCCAGCAGCCAAGCCTGGCGGGCTGAAGCTTTCTTT. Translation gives CASSQAWRAEAFF.

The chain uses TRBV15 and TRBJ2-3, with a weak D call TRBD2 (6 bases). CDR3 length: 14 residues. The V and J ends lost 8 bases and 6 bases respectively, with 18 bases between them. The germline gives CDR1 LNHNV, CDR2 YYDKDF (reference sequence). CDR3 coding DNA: TGTGCCACCTCCTCTGGGGGGAAGTGGGATACGCAGTATTTT. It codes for CATSSGGKWDTQYF.

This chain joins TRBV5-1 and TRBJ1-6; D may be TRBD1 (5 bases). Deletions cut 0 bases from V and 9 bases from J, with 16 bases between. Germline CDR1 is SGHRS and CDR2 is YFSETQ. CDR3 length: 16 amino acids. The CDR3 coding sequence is TGCGCCAGCAGCTTGGAGGGACCGAGGGGAGGTTCACCCCTCCACTTT. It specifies CASSLEGPRGGSPLHF. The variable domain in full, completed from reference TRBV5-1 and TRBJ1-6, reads KAGVTQTPRYLIKTRGQQVTLSCSPISGHRSVSWYQQTPGQGLQFLFEYFSETQRNKGNFPGRFSGRQFSNSRSEMNVSTLELGDSALYLCASSLEGPRGGSPLHFGNGTRLTVT.

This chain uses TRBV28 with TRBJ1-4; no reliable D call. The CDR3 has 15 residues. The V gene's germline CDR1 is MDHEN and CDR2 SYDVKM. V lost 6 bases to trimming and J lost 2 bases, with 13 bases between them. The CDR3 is CASRYQDATNEKLFF. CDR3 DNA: TGTGCCAGCAGGTACCAGGATGCGACTAATGAAAAACTGTTTTTT.

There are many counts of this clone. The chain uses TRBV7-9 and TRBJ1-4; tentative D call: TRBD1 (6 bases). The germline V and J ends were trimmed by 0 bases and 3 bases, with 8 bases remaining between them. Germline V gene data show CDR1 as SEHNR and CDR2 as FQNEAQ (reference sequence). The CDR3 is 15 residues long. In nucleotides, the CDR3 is TGTGCCAGCAGCTTAGCTGGACAGCCTAATGAAAAACTGTTTTTT. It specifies CASSLAGQPNEKLFF.

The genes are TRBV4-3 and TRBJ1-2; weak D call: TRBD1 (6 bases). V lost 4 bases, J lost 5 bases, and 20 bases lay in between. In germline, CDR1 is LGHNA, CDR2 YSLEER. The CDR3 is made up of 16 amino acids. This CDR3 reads CASSPRGRGASYGYTF. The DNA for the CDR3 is TGCGCCAGCAGCCCCCGGGGTCGGGGGGCGTCGTATGGCTACACCTTC.

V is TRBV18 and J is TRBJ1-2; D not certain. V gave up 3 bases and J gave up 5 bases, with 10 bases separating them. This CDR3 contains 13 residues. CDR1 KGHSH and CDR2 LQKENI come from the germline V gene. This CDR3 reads CASSPLELYGYTF. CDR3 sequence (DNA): TGTGCCAGCTCACCCTTAGAACTTTATGGCTACACCTTC.

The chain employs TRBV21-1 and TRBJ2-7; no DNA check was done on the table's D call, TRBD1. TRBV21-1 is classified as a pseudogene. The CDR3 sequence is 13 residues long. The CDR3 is CASSKEGGYEQYV. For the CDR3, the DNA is TGTGCCAGCAGCAAAGAAGGGGGCTACGAGCAGTACGTC.

This CDR3 is CASSQAGGDYEQYF. For the CDR3, the DNA is TGCGCCAGCAGCCAAGCGGGGGGGGACTACGAGCAGTACTTC. This sequence joins TRBV4-3 and TRBJ2-7; 8 bases align to TRBD2. The CDR3 spans 14 residues. The trim removed 1 base at V and 3 bases at J, leaving 2 bases unmatched. CDR1 is LGHNA and CDR2 is YSLEER in the germline V gene.

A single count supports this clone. In DNA form, the CDR3 reads TGTGCCAGCAGCCACCCAGATGAGACCCAGTACTTC. Translating gives CASSHPDETQYF. This chain links TRBV12-3 or TRBV12-4 with TRBJ2-5; D not certain. The CDR3 runs 12 residues. V was trimmed by 6 bases and J by 5 bases, leaving 10 bases between them.

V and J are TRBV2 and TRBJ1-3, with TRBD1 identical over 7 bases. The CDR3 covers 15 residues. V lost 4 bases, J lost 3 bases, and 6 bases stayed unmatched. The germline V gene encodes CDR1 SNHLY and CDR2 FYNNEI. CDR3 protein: CASSAQGGFGNTIYF. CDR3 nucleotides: TGTGCCAGCAGTGCTCAGGGGGGCTTTGGAAACACCATATATTTT.

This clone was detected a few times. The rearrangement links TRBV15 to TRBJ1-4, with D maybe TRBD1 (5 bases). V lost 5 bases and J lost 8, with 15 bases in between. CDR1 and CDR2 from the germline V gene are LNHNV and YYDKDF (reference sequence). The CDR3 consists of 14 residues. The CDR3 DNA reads TGTGCCACCAGCGCCGGGGGGACGTCCGAAAAACTGTTTTTT. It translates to CATSAGGTSEKLFF.

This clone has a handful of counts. The CDR3 region is CASSLEQRYGYTF. The CDR3 nucleotides read TGTGCCAGCAGCTTAGAGCAGCGCTATGGCTACACCTTC. The J gene is TRBJ1-2, the V gene TRBV7-9; the D is unclear. This CDR3 is built from 13 residues. Trimming cost V 1 base and J 4 bases, with 7 bases left between them. Germline V gives CDR1 SEHNR, CDR2 FQNEAQ (reference sequence).

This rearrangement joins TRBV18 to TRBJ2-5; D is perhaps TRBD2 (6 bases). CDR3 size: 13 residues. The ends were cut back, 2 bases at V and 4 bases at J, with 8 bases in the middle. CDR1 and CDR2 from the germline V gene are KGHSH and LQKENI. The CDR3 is CASSPGEAETQYF. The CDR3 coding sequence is TGTGCCAGCTCACCAGGGGAGGCAGAGACCCAGTACTTC. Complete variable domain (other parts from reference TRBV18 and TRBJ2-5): NAGVMQNPRHLVRRRGQEARLRCSPMKGHSHVYWYRQLPEEGLKFMVYLQKENIIDESGMPKERFSAEFPKEGPSILRIQQVVRGDSAAYFCASSPGEAETQYFGPGTRLLVL.

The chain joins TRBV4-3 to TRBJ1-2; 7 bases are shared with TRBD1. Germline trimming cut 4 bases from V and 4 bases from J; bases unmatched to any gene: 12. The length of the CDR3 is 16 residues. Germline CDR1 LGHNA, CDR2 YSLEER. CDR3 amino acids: CASSPTPTGVGYGYTF. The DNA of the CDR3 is TGCGCCAGCAGCCCGACCCCCACAGGGGTTGGCTATGGCTACACCTTC.

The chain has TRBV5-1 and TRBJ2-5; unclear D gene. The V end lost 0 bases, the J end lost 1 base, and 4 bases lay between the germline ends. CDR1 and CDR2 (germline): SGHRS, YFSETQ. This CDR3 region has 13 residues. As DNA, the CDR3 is TGCGCCAGCAGCTTGGATCTCCAAGAGACCCAGTACTTC. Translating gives CASSLDLQETQYF. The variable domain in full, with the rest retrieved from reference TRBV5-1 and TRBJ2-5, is KAGVTQTPRYLIKTRGQQVTLSCSPISGHRSVSWYQQTPGQGLQFLFEYFSETQRNKGNFPGRFSGRQFSNSRSEMNVSTLELGDSALYLCASSLDLQETQYFGPGTRLLVL.

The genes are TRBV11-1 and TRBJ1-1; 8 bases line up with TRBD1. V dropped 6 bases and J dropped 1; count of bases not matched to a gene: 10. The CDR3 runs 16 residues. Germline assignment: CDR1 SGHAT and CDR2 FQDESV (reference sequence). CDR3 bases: TGTGCCAGCAGACCCGGACAGGGCAGATCGAACACTGAAGCTTTCTTT. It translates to CASRPGQGRSNTEAFF.

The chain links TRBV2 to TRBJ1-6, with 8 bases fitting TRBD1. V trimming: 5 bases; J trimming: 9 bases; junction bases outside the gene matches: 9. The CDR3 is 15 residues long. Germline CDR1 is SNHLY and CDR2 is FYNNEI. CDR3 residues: CASSIKGTGPSPLHF. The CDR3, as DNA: TGTGCCAGCAGTATCAAAGGGACAGGACCTTCACCCCTCCACTTT.

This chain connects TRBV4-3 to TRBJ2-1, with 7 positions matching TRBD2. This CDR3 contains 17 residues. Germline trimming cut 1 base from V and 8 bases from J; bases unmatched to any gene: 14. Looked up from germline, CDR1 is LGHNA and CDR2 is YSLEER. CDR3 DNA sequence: TGCGCCAGCAGCCAAGCCCCGGTGTGGGGGGGTGCGGATGAGCAGTTCTTC. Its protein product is CASSQAPVWGGADEQFF.

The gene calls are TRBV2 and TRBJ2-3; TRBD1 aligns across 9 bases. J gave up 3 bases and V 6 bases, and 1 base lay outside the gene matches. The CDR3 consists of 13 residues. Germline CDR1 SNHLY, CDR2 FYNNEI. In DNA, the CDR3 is TGTGCCAGCAGGGGACAGGGAACAGATACGCAGTATTTT. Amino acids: CASRGQGTDTQYF.

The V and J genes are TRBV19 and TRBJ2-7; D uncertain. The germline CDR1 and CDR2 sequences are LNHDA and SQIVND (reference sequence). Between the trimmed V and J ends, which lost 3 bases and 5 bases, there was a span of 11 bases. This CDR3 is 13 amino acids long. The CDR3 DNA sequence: TGTGCCAGTAGTATGGGTCGAGGCGACGAGCAGTACTTC. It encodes CASSMGRGDEQYF.

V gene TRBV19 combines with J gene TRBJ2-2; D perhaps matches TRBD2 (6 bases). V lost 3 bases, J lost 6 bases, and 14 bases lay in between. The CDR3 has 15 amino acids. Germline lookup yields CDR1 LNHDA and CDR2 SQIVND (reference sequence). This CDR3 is CASSMGDSEAGELFF. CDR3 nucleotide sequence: TGTGCCAGTAGTATGGGGGACTCAGAAGCCGGGGAGCTGTTTTTT.